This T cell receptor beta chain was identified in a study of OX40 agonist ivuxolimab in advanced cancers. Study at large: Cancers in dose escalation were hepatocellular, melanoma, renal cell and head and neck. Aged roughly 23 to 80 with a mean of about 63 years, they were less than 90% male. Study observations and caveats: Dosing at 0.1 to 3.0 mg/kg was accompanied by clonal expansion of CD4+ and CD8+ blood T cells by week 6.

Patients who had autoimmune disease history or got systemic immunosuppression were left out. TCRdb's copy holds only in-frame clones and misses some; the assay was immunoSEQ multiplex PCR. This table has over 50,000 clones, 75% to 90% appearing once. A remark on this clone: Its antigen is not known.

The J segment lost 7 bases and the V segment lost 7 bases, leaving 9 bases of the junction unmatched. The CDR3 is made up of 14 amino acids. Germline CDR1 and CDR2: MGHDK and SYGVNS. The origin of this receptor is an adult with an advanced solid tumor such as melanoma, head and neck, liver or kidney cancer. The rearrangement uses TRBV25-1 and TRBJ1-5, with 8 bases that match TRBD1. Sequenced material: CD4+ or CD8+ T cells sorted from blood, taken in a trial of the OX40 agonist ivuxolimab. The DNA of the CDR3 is TGTGCCAGCAACGGACAGGGCTTGGACCAGCCCCAGCATTTT. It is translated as CASNGQGLDQPQHF.